This T cell receptor beta chain appears in the sequencing data of a study of blood T cell repertoires in COVID-19. About the research overall: Samples taken during acute and convalescent COVID-19 were collected in the United States, Italy and Spain. PBMCs, B-cell-depleted T cells, or T cells were the source of the cDNA or gDNA that made up the material.

Participants spanned ages about 18 to 100 years and resided in some 22 US areas. TCRdb keeps only in-frame clones here, not all; method: immunoSEQ multiplex PCR. The table records 180,000 or so clones, 75% to 90% of them present only once. This CDR3 comprises 15 residues. Per germline, CDR1 MNHEY and CDR2 SVGAGI. Losses at the gene ends were 7 bases for V and 2 bases for J; bases not matched to a gene: 3. Sample: PBMCs or T cells enriched from blood (not recorded which). This sequence originates from a woman in her sixties or seventies who had recovered from COVID-19. The rearrangement uses TRBV6-5 and TRBJ2-2, with 11 nucleotides matching TRBD1. CDR3 loop: CASKGTGGNTGELFF. The CDR3 DNA reads as TGTGCCAGCAAAGGGACAGGGGGAAACACCGGGGAGCTGTTTTTT.